This entry lists 20 T cell receptor beta chains sequenced from one sample in a study of cytomegalovirus exposure and HLA in healthy donors. PCR involved 60 Vbeta and 13 Jbeta primers. The protocol was immunoSEQ multiplex PCR, while the TCRdb copy is restricted to in-frame clones and leaves out a portion. The data contain approximately 210,000 clones, about three quarters of them singletons. The sequencing input was PBMCs. These receptors originate from a woman in her thirties or forties in good health and CMV-seronegative.

CDR3 bases: TGTGCCAGCAGCTTGGGAGGGGGCACCTATGGCTACACCTTC. Translation: CASSLGGGTYGYTF. This chain links TRBV5-6 with TRBJ1-2, with 7 bases identical to TRBD1. The CDR3 sequence is 14 residues long. V was pared by 0 bases and J by 4 bases, with 3 bases of the junction left unmatched. Germline V lookup: CDR1 SGHDT, CDR2 YYEEEE.

This clone was seen only once. The CDR3 loop reads CASSTYDGRVGLAALQFF. The DNA for the CDR3 is TGTGCCAGCAGCACTTACGATGGGAGGGTGGGACTAGCGGCTTTGCAGTTCTTC. V and J are TRBV7-3 and TRBJ2-1, with 11 bases fitting TRBD2. CDR1 is SGHTA and CDR2 is FQGTGA in the germline V gene. V shed 5 bases and J 12 bases; nucleotides not matched to a gene: 21. CDR3 length: 18 residues.

The chain is built from TRBV19 and TRBJ2-3; 10 bases match TRBD2. This CDR3 is 17 amino acids long. Germline V CDR1 and CDR2: LNHDA, SQIVND (reference sequence). Unmatched junction bases numbered 15, after V lost 4 bases and J lost 8 bases. As DNA, the CDR3 is TGTGCCAGTAGTAGTTTGGCCCTAGCGGGAGAAGGGTCTACGCAGTATTTT. Protein sequence: CASSSLALAGEGSTQYF.

A single count supports this clone. V is TRBV6-5 and J is TRBJ1-2; D not certain. Germline CDR1 reads MNHEY; CDR2 reads SVGAGI. The CDR3 totals 12 residues. V lost 7 bases to trimming and J lost 3 bases, with 9 bases between them. The CDR3, as DNA: TGTGCCAGCATCACCGGGGACTATGGCTACACCTTC. The encoded protein is CASITGDYGYTF.

The chain combines TRBV6-5 with TRBJ2-7; perhaps TRBD1 as D (6 bases). CDR1 is MNHEY and CDR2 is SVGAGI in the germline V gene. The CDR3 is 15 amino acids. The V end was cut by 1 base, the J end by 6 bases, with 16 bases between. The CDR3 region is CASSYFGTIRGEQYF. CDR3 sequence (DNA): TGTGCCAGCAGTTACTTCGGGACAATAAGGGGCGAGCAGTACTTC.

The chain has TRBV12-5 and TRBJ2-4; 8 nucleotides align to TRBD1. Germline loops: CDR1 LGHNT, CDR2 FRNRAP. The CDR3 runs 14 residues. V lost 1 base to trimming and J lost 8 bases; unmatched junction nucleotides: 4. CDR3 protein: CASGLGQGADIQYF. The CDR3 DNA follows: TGTGCTAGTGGTTTGGGGCAGGGGGCTGACATTCAGTACTTC.

The genes are TRBV23-1 and TRBJ1-3; D gene ambiguous. TRBV23-1 is an ORF, with its function uncertain. The length of the CDR3 is 16 residues. The ends were cut back, 8 bases at V and 0 bases at J, with 17 bases in the middle. The CDR3 DNA follows: TGCGCCAGCCCTTGCCAGCGGAGCGACTCTGGAAACACCATATATTTT. Translating it yields CASPCQRSDSGNTIYF.

This chain uses TRBV6-6 with TRBJ2-7, with D possibly TRBD1 on 6 matching bases. The V end lost 5 bases, the J end lost 1 base, and 15 bases lay between the germline ends. Per the germline V gene, CDR1 is MNHNY and CDR2 is SVGAGI (reference sequence). This CDR3 is built from 15 residues. CDR3 sequence (DNA): TGTGCCAGCAGTCCCCAAGAGGGGGAATCCTACGAGCAGTACTTC. Residues: CASSPQEGESYEQYF.

The chain couples TRBV7-2 to TRBJ2-7; TRBD2 aligns across 11 bases. The CDR3 consists of 17 residues. The germline V gene encodes CDR1 SGHTA and CDR2 FQGNSA. J lost 0 bases, V lost 0 bases, and 4 bases had no gene match. CDR3 amino acids: CASSLAGTSGSSYEQYV. The CDR3 coding sequence is TGTGCCAGCAGCTTAGCGGGTACTAGCGGGAGCTCCTACGAGCAGTACGTC.

The chain recombines TRBV6-5 with TRBJ2-1, with a possible D match to TRBD2 (6 bases). V was shortened by 6 bases and J by 2 bases, with 14 bases between the two germline ends. The CDR3 covers 15 residues. Germline loops: CDR1 MNHEY, CDR2 SVGAGI. The CDR3 region is CASSPRAGTYNEQFF. CDR3 in DNA: TGTGCCAGCAGCCCCCGGGCGGGGACCTACAATGAGCAGTTCTTC.

This chain uses TRBV5-1 with TRBJ1-2; D is ambiguous. CDR3 length: 16 residues. Germline lookup yields CDR1 SGHRS and CDR2 YFSETQ. With 0 bases removed from V and 8 bases from J, the gap between germline ends came to 20 bases. DNA of the CDR3: TGCGCCAGCAGCTTGGGAACAGACAACCCCGGTAGGGGCTACACCTTC. As protein: CASSLGTDNPGRGYTF.

This clone was detected a few times. The J gene is TRBJ2-3, the V gene TRBV30, with TRBD2 as a possible D gene (6 bases). The CDR3 loop spans 15 amino acids. The V gene's germline CDR1 is GTSNPN and CDR2 SVGIG (reference sequence). V was trimmed by 0 bases and J by 5 bases, leaving 15 bases between them. In DNA form, the CDR3 reads TGTGCCTGGAGTGTAAACGGGGGAGCAGGAGATACGCAGTATTTT. It is translated as CAWSVNGGAGDTQYF.

This clone was detected only once. V usage is TRBV7-2 and J usage is TRBJ1-2, with D perhaps TRBD1 (6 bases). The CDR3 runs 13 residues. The germline V and J ends were trimmed by 1 base and 7 bases, with 10 bases remaining between them. Germline V lookup: CDR1 SGHTA, CDR2 FQGNSA. The CDR3 region is CASSLGVQGGYTF. The CDR3 DNA is TGTGCCAGCAGCTTAGGAGTACAGGGTGGCTACACCTTC.

The J gene is TRBJ1-2, the V gene TRBV7-2; the D gene is possibly TRBD1 (6 bases). The CDR3 has 13 amino acids. The V gene's germline CDR1 is SGHTA and CDR2 FQGNSA. The ends were cut back, 5 bases at V and 5 bases at J, with 12 bases in the middle. Here the CDR3 reads CASSQDREYGYTF. Here the CDR3 DNA reads TGTGCCAGCAGCCAGGACAGAGAGTATGGCTACACCTTC.

The chain carries TRBV30 and TRBJ1-5; D not certain. Germline V CDR1 and CDR2: GTSNPN, SVGIG (reference sequence). The CDR3 contains 13 residues. V was clipped by 2 bases and J by 0 bases, with 5 bases between them. CDR3 sequence: CAWSPGSNQPQHF. As DNA, the CDR3 is TGTGCCTGGAGTCCAGGTAGCAATCAGCCCCAGCATTTT.

A single count supports this clone. The chain combines TRBV4-3 with TRBJ2-1; 8 bases map to TRBD2. Germline values: CDR1 LGHNA, CDR2 YSLEER. The CDR3 runs to 16 residues. J lost 8 bases, V lost 0 bases, and 9 bases had no gene match. The CDR3 sequence is CASSQEVISGGDEQFF. CDR3 nucleotides: TGCGCCAGCAGCCAAGAGGTGATCTCCGGGGGGGATGAGCAGTTCTTC.

This chain connects TRBV5-1 to TRBJ2-5; maybe TRBD1 (5 bases). CDR1 is SGHRS, CDR2 YFSETQ, per germline. Trimming removed 5 bases from V and 4 bases from J, with 15 bases in between. This CDR3 spans 14 amino acids. CDR3 bases: TGCGCCAGCAGACAGGAACTCTCTGGAGAGACCCAGTACTTC. Translating it yields CASRQELSGETQYF.

The CDR3 sequence is CASSLGATAYMNTEAFF. The CDR3 nucleotides read TGCGCCAGCAGCTTGGGGGCGACGGCCTATATGAACACTGAAGCTTTCTTT. This chain joins TRBV5-1 and TRBJ1-1; D gene ambiguous. The germline CDR1 and CDR2 sequences are SGHRS and YFSETQ. The CDR3 totals 17 residues. V was pared by 0 bases and J by 0 bases, with 15 bases between.

The chain couples TRBV7-8 to TRBJ2-5; D unresolved. The CDR3 is made up of 12 amino acids. V lost 5 bases and J lost 5, with 9 bases in between. The germline gives CDR1 SGHVS, CDR2 FQNEAQ. The CDR3 DNA is TGTGCCAGCAGCCGCGCCGGGGAGACCCAGTACTTC. Amino acid sequence: CASSRAGETQYF. The variable domain in full, with the rest retrieved from reference TRBV7-8 and TRBJ2-5, is GAGVSQSPRYKVAKRGQDVALRCDPISGHVSLFWYQQALGQGPEFLTYFQNEAQLDKSGLPSDRFFAERPEGSVSTLKIQRTQQEDSAVYLCASSRAGETQYFGPGTRLLVL.

The rearrangement joins TRBV7-2 to TRBJ2-1; 8 bases line up with TRBD1. This CDR3 is 14 amino acids long. The ends lost 5 bases at V and 8 bases at J; junction bases unmatched: 8. Germline V gene sequence: CDR1 SGHTA, CDR2 FQGNSA. The DNA of the CDR3 is TGTGCCAGCAGCGAACGACAGGGGTGGGATGAGCAGTTCTTC. Its protein product is CASSERQGWDEQFF. The whole variable domain, filled in from reference TRBV7-2 and TRBJ2-1, reads GAGVSQSPSNKVTEKGKDVELRCDPISGHTALYWYRQSLGQGLEFLIYFQGNSAPDKSGLPSDRFSAERTGGSVSTLTIQRTQQEDSAVYLCASSERQGWDEQFFGPGTRLTVL.